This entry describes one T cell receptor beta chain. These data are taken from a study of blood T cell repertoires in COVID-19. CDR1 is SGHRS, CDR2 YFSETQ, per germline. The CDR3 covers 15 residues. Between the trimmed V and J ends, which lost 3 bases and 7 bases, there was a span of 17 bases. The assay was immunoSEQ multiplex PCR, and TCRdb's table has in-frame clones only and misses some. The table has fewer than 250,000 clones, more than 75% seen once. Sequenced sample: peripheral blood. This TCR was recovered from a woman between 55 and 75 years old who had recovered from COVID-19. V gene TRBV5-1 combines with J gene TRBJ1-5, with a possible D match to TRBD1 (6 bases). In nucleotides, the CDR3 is TGCGCCAGCAGCTCTGGTGGGGGGGCCGGGCAGCCCCAGCATTTT. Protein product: CASSSGGGAGQPQHF.